This entry concerns a single TCR beta chain. These data come from a study of blood T cell repertoires in COVID-19. Across the study: Some COVID-19 samples were acute and others convalescent; all came from the United States, Italy and Spain. PBMCs, B-cell-depleted T cells, or T cells were the source of the cDNA or gDNA that made up the material.

The CDR3 is 14 residues long. V lost 2 bases and J 0 bases, leaving 5 bases between the germline ends. The germline V gene has CDR1 SGHTA and CDR2 FQGNSA. In the original analysis: By means of reference gene primer amplification, nucleated cell counts were estimated. Repertoires were generated with immunoSEQ multiplex PCR, while TCRdb's copy carries only in-frame clones and drops some. Clone size and the V and J calls come from that table; the DNA yielded D and trimming. The table includes about 300,000 clones, roughly 91% detected once. Enrollment of patients from Seattle took place during active infection, with longitudinal follow-up.

This chain links TRBV7-2 with TRBJ1-5, with D unresolved. The sequenced material came from peripheral blood. This clonotype originated in a woman aged 25 to 39 with COVID-19, enrolled during active disease. CDR3 residues: CASSLLGSNQPQHF. The CDR3, as DNA: TGTGCCAGCAGCTTACTCGGTAGCAATCAGCCCCAGCATTTT.